In its sample, the clone carrying this TCR beta chain was seen once. Its antigen is unknown. This specimen comes from a study of T cell responses to AZD1222 COVID-19 vaccine. Study observations and caveats: Unmutated variant regions reportedly attract nearly half of all spike-specific TCRs. Receipt of two AZD1222 doses was followed by a rise in Spike-specific TCR breadth and depth. White British people made up most donors, females outnumbered males, and clonal diversity was possibly underestimated.

The CDR3 sequence is 21 residues long. V trimming: 6 bases; J trimming: 0 bases; junction bases outside the gene matches: 22. In germline, CDR1 is MNHEY, CDR2 SVGEGT. Libraries were prepared by immunoSEQ multiplex PCR; TCRdb keeps only in-frame clonotypes and omits some of them. Of some 150,000 clones in the sample, 88% are singletons; the top ten hold 5.4%. The receptor comes from an adult who received the MenACWY meningococcal vaccine as a control. The rearrangement links TRBV6-2 or TRBV6-3 to TRBJ1-5; 8 nucleotides match TRBD1. The starting material was peripheral blood, obtained 28 days after the second dose of the MenACWY control vaccine. CDR3 residues: CASSPPGQGAYPRISNQPQHF. The CDR3 nucleotides read TGTGCCAGCAGCCCTCCCGGACAGGGCGCATACCCTCGGATTAGCAATCAGCCCCAGCATTTT.